The 27 T cell receptor beta chains below come from one sample, sequenced in a study of cytomegalovirus exposure and HLA in healthy donors. The method was immunoSEQ multiplex PCR; TCRdb's version includes in-frame clones alone and lacks a portion of them. Of more than 95,000 clones listed, around 90% were seen once; the top ten hold 1.5% to 2.5%. The sequencing input was PBMCs. The receptors were sampled from a woman aged 18-35 years in good health and CMV-seronegative.

The J gene is TRBJ2-2, the V gene TRBV9; D not certain. There are 15 residues in the CDR3. Germline assignment: CDR1 SGDLS and CDR2 YYNGEE. Trimming took off 0 bases at V and 4 bases at J, with 10 bases between the two ends. The CDR3 DNA reads as TGTGCCAGCAGCGTAGCTCCCGGTGGCACCGGGGAGCTGTTTTTT. It translates to CASSVAPGGTGELFF.

This clone was recorded a few times. This sequence joins TRBV12-1 and TRBJ2-4; TRBD2 is the table's D call, not checked against the DNA. TRBV12-1 is tagged as a pseudogene. This CDR3 region has 14 residues. The CDR3 loop reads CASSFGLAKNIQYF. The CDR3 bases are TGTGCCAGCAGCTTTGGGCTAGCGAAAAACATTCAGTACTTC.

The chain uses TRBV28 and TRBJ2-3; the match to TRBD2 covers 10 bases. The CDR3 runs 19 residues. V trimming: 4 bases; J trimming: 0 bases; junction bases outside the gene matches: 13. CDR1 MDHEN and CDR2 SYDVKM come from the germline V gene. CDR3 loop: CASSSSLAGAPPSTDTQYF. Written as DNA, the CDR3 is TGTGCCAGCAGTTCGTCTCTAGCGGGAGCCCCACCTAGCACAGATACGCAGTATTTT.

This chain joins TRBV6-1 and TRBJ1-3; D remains unclear. The CDR3 sequence is 15 residues long. V lost 5 bases, J lost 3 bases, and 14 bases lay in between. The germline V gene has CDR1 MNHNS and CDR2 SASEGT. The CDR3 nucleotides are TGTGCCAGCAGTTCCTTGGCATTGCTTGGAAACACCATATATTTT. Translating it yields CASSSLALLGNTIYF.

This chain joins TRBV29-1 and TRBJ2-3; D is possibly TRBD2 (6 bases). Germline CDR1 SQVTM, CDR2 ANQGSEA. The CDR3 loop spans 17 amino acids. V gave up 3 bases and J gave up 0 bases, with 19 bases separating them. The CDR3 DNA is TGCAGCGTTGAGTTCTGGGCGGGAAGTGCTAGCACAGATACGCAGTATTTT. Its translation is CSVEFWAGSASTDTQYF.

V is TRBV7-9 and J is TRBJ2-1, with 7 bases matching TRBD1. Germline CDR1 SEHNR, CDR2 FQNEAQ (reference sequence). Losses at the gene ends were 1 base for V and 5 bases for J; bases not matched to a gene: 2. This CDR3 has 14 amino acids. CDR3 DNA sequence: TGTGCCAGCAGCTTAGACAGGGGCGACAATGAGCAGTTCTTC. Encoded protein: CASSLDRGDNEQFF.

This chain joins TRBV5-5 and TRBJ1-5, with D unclear. CDR1 and CDR2 from the germline V gene are SGHKS and YYEKEE (reference sequence). Between the trimmed V and J ends, which lost 0 bases and 6 bases, there was a span of 13 bases. The CDR3 has 15 amino acids. The CDR3 protein is CASSLAPLRGQPQHF. CDR3 sequence (DNA): TGTGCCAGCAGCTTGGCGCCTCTCCGCGGTCAGCCCCAGCATTTT.

CDR3 residues: CASSQEKNYYGYTF. The CDR3 coding sequence is TGTGCCAGCAGCCAAGAGAAAAACTACTATGGCTACACCTTC. The chain is built from TRBV4-2 and TRBJ1-2, with D uncertain. The V end lost 0 bases, the J end lost 3 bases, and 8 bases lay between the germline ends. The CDR3 covers 14 residues. CDR1 and CDR2 from the germline V gene are LGHNA and YNFKEQ.

This chain connects TRBV7-9 to TRBJ1-2, with 9 bases lining up with TRBD1. V gave up 6 bases and J gave up 8 bases; unmatched junction bases: 13. Per germline, CDR1 SEHNR and CDR2 FQNEAQ (reference sequence). The length of the CDR3 is 15 residues. In DNA form, the CDR3 reads TGTGCCAGCAGTAAAACCTTCACAGGGGGCGACGGCTACACCTTC. Its protein is CASSKTFTGGDGYTF.

This clone turned up a few times. V usage is TRBV4-1 and J usage is TRBJ1-2; D not resolved. CDR1 is MGHRA, CDR2 YSYEKL, per germline. There are 15 residues in the CDR3. The V end lost 4 bases, the J end lost 4 bases, and 16 bases lay between the germline ends. CDR3 loop: CASSPLTEKSYGYTF. The CDR3 coding sequence is TGCGCCAGCAGCCCGTTAACGGAGAAGAGCTATGGCTACACCTTC.

This clone was seen a few times. The chain recombines TRBV2 with TRBJ2-7; D unclear. V lost 6 bases and J lost 2, with 8 bases in between. There are 12 residues in the CDR3. The germline CDR1 and CDR2 sequences are SNHLY and FYNNEI. This chain's CDR3 is CASRAETYEQYF. CDR3 coding DNA: TGTGCCAGCAGGGCGGAGACCTACGAGCAGTACTTC. Full variable domain (remainder filled in from reference TRBV2 and TRBJ2-7): EPEVTQTPSHQVTQMGQEVILRCVPISNHLYFYWYRQILGQKVEFLVSFYNNEISEKSEIFDDQFSVERPDGSNFTLKIRSTKLEDSAMYFCASRAETYEQYFGPGTRLTVT.

The chain links TRBV18 to TRBJ1-2; 8 positions agree with TRBD1. V lost 3 bases and J lost 6; bases outside the gene matches: 6. The CDR3 contains 14 residues. Germline values: CDR1 KGHSH, CDR2 LQKENI. CDR3 nucleotide sequence: TGTGCCAGCTCACCCCCGGACAGGGTGAATGGCTACACCTTC. It encodes CASSPPDRVNGYTF.

This clone occurred once. The chain employs TRBV6-4 and TRBJ2-1, with 7 bases fitting TRBD2. The germline gives CDR1 MRHNA, CDR2 SNTAGT. CDR3 length equals 16 residues. Losses at the gene ends were 5 bases for V and 5 bases for J; bases not matched to a gene: 12. CDR3 sequence (DNA): TGTGCCAGCAGTCCCCTTCCTAGCGGATACGACAATGAGCAGTTCTTC. Protein sequence: CASSPLPSGYDNEQFF.

The chain uses TRBV6-1 and TRBJ2-7, with D possibly being TRBD2 (6 bases). Germline V CDR1 and CDR2: MNHNS, SASEGT. The CDR3 sequence is 15 residues long. Trimming pared 6 bases from V and 0 bases from J, leaving 15 bases between. The CDR3 is CASRVSGGYSYEQYF. CDR3 sequence (DNA): TGTGCCAGCAGGGTTTCCGGGGGATACTCCTACGAGCAGTACTTC.

This chain uses TRBV11-2 with TRBJ2-5; TRBD2 agrees at 7 bases. With 3 bases clipped from V and 5 bases from J, the junction kept 6 bases outside the gene matches. The CDR3 length is 14 residues. Germline V CDR1 and CDR2: SGHAT, FQNNGV. CDR3 bases: TGTGCCAGCAGCTTGTACCGGGAGGTCGAGACCCAGTACTTC. It encodes CASSLYREVETQYF.

The chain has TRBV6-5 and TRBJ2-7; D unresolved. CDR3 length: 16 amino acids. The ends were cut back, 0 bases at V and 5 bases at J, with 17 bases in the middle. Looked up from germline, CDR1 is MNHEY and CDR2 is SVGAGI. The chain's CDR3 is CASSYSGSLESNEQYF. In DNA, the CDR3 is TGTGCCAGCAGTTACTCGGGCTCCCTTGAAAGCAACGAGCAGTACTTC.

This chain joins TRBV6-1 and TRBJ2-6; 8 bases match TRBD1. CDR1 is MNHNS and CDR2 is SASEGT in the germline V gene. With 5 bases clipped from V and 2 bases from J, the junction kept 2 bases outside the gene matches. This CDR3 contains 15 residues. The CDR3 region has the DNA TGTGCCAGCAGTACGACAGGGGCTGGGGCCAACGTCCTGACTTTC. Its translation is CASSTTGAGANVLTF.

The rearrangement uses TRBV6-5 and TRBJ1-2; D is perhaps TRBD1 (6 bases). Per the germline V gene, CDR1 is MNHEY and CDR2 is SVGAGI. Trimming removed 2 bases from V and 7 bases from J, with 14 bases in between. The CDR3 spans 14 residues. The chain's CDR3 is CASSYSGGGGGYTF. The CDR3, as DNA: TGTGCCAGCAGTTACAGCGGGGGGGGCGGTGGCTACACCTTC.

This clone occurred once. The rearrangement uses TRBV6-4 and TRBJ2-3; 7 bases are shared with TRBD2. Per germline, CDR1 MRHNA and CDR2 SNTAGT. There are 17 residues in the CDR3. The V gene end was trimmed by 2 bases and the J gene end by 0 bases; junction bases not matched to a gene: 8. The CDR3 spells CASSDRRELTSTDTQYF. The CDR3 DNA sequence: TGTGCCAGCAGTGACAGGCGGGAGCTCACTAGCACAGATACGCAGTATTTT.

The J gene is TRBJ1-5, the V gene TRBV28; TRBD1 might be the D (5 bases). The germline V gene has CDR1 MDHEN and CDR2 SYDVKM. V dropped 11 bases and J dropped 7 bases, with 21 bases sitting between them. This CDR3 comprises 14 residues. As DNA, the CDR3 is TGTGCCGGGGCCCCGATCGGTAAGTTGCAGCCCCAGCATTTT. Amino acids: CAGAPIGKLQPQHF. The complete variable domain, with remaining parts taken from reference TRBV28 and TRBJ1-5, reads DVKVTQSSRYLVKRTGEKVFLECVQDMDHENMFWYRQDPGLGLRLIYFSYDVKMKEKGDIPEGYSVSREKKERFSLILESASTNQTSMYLCAGAPIGKLQPQHFGDGTRLSIL.

This clone showed up just a few times. This chain joins TRBV28 and TRBJ1-5; no clear D. Trimming removed 9 bases from V and 6 bases from J, with 12 bases in between. The germline CDR1 and CDR2 sequences are MDHEN and SYDVKM. This CDR3 has 12 amino acids. CDR3 DNA sequence: TGTGCCAGTACATTGGGGAGTCAGCCCCAGCATTTT. Translated, it gives CASTLGSQPQHF.

This rearrangement joins TRBV6-1 to TRBJ2-1; 8 positions agree with TRBD2. Germline values: CDR1 MNHNS, CDR2 SASEGT. The CDR3 loop spans 15 amino acids. V shed 4 bases, J shed 4 bases, and the junction held 6 bases outside the gene matches. CDR3 residues: CASSVRASGYNEQFF. The CDR3 nucleotides read TGTGCCAGCAGTGTCCGGGCTAGCGGGTACAATGAGCAGTTCTTC.

This clone has just one count. The rearrangement joins TRBV28 to TRBJ2-2; a possible D gene is TRBD1 (6 bases). Trimming pared 7 bases from V and 4 bases from J, leaving 16 bases between. Looked up from germline, CDR1 is MDHEN and CDR2 is SYDVKM. The CDR3 contains 15 residues. CDR3 nucleotide sequence: TGTGCCAGCACCGTGGGGCAGGGGAGCACCGGGGAGCTGTTTTTT. Residues: CASTVGQGSTGELFF.

A few counts support this clone. The chain combines TRBV7-9 with TRBJ2-1; D gene uncertain. V lost 7 bases to trimming and J lost 5 bases, with 12 bases between them. Germline CDR1 and CDR2: SEHNR and FQNEAQ (reference sequence). The CDR3 spans 13 residues. The CDR3 region is CASIPQAHNEQFF. CDR3 in DNA: TGTGCCAGCATCCCCCAAGCCCACAATGAGCAGTTCTTC.

The V gene is TRBV10-3, the J gene TRBJ2-7, with 8 bases identical to TRBD1. V was clipped by 3 bases and J by 12 bases; unmatched bases: 13. The CDR3 sequence is 14 residues long. CDR1 is ENHRY and CDR2 is SYGVKD in the germline V gene. This CDR3 is CAISDTTDRDYRYF. DNA of the CDR3: TGTGCCATCAGTGATACCACGGACAGGGATTATCGGTACTTC.

This chain uses TRBV19 with TRBJ2-3, with 7 nucleotides matching TRBD2. Per germline, CDR1 LNHDA and CDR2 SQIVND (reference sequence). This CDR3 contains 12 residues. The junction had 2 bases not matched to a gene; V was cut back by 10 bases and J by 1 base. In DNA form, the CDR3 reads TGTGCCACGGGACTACGCACAGATACGCAGTATTTT. The encoded protein is CATGLRTDTQYF.

This sequence joins TRBV7-9 and TRBJ1-1; 7 bases are a match to TRBD1. The CDR3 extends over 13 amino acids. Germline values: CDR1 SEHNR, CDR2 FQNEAQ (reference sequence). With V trimmed by 6 bases and J by 7 bases, 8 bases remained unmatched. The DNA for the CDR3 is TGTGCCAGCAGATCGAGGCAGGGGGATGAAGCTTTCTTT. Translation gives CASRSRQGDEAFF.